The clone carrying this T cell receptor (beta chain) was detected only once. Its antigen is not known. CD8 cells classed as naive were CD45RO-negative and positively selected for CCR7, excluding terminally differentiated effector memory CD45RA+ cells. Caucasian adults residing in Nashville, Tennessee made up all the donors. At deep level, the assay was performed. Sequencing used immunoSEQ multiplex PCR; TCRdb keeps in-frame clones, though not all of them. The sample yields 2 million to 2.5 million clones, approximately 94% seen once. This entry belongs to a study of shared clonotypes between healthy human individuals. Study conclusions and caveats: The study found lower generation probabilities in non-shared clonotypes than in those shared by all four donors.

This TCR derives from a man aged 18 to 30 in good health. Some clones in this sample may be carry-over from other donors' samples. Sequencing was carried out using naive CD8+ T cells from PBMCs.

The CDR3, as DNA: TGTGCCAGCGGACTTGGGACGGGGTTGAACACTGAAGCTTTCTTT. This encodes CASGLGTGLNTEAFF. The chain has TRBV7-9 and TRBJ1-1, with D perhaps TRBD1 (5 bases). The CDR3 runs 15 residues. The V end lost 8 bases, the J end lost 0 bases, and 16 bases lay between the germline ends. Germline CDR1 reads SEHNR; CDR2 reads FQNEAQ (reference sequence).